The clone carrying this T cell receptor beta chain was seen many times. The sample originates from a study of T cells in Graves' hyperthyroidism and ophthalmopathy. Amplified regions were TCR beta CDR3 sequences from RNA transcripts. Carried out on the TCR CDR3, a first-round RT-PCR used the HTBI primer set. TCRdb re-analysed the multiplex PCR reads in MiXCR, keeping a single row per CDR3 protein. The sample consists of hundreds of thousands of distinct CDR3 sequences, 38% of them appearing once. Germline V gene sequence: CDR1 SGHTA, CDR2 FQGNSA. The CDR3 is 15 residues long. Trimming cost V 2 bases and J 7 bases, with 15 bases left between them.

The sample comprised blood. The receptor comes from a man between 18 and 29 years old with Graves' hyperthyroidism. The chain employs TRBV7-2 and TRBJ1-5; D may be TRBD1 (5 bases). CDR3 nucleotide sequence: TGTGCCAGCAGCTTAAGTACGGCAGGGAGACAGCCCCAGCATTTT. Translation gives CASSLSTAGRQPQHF.